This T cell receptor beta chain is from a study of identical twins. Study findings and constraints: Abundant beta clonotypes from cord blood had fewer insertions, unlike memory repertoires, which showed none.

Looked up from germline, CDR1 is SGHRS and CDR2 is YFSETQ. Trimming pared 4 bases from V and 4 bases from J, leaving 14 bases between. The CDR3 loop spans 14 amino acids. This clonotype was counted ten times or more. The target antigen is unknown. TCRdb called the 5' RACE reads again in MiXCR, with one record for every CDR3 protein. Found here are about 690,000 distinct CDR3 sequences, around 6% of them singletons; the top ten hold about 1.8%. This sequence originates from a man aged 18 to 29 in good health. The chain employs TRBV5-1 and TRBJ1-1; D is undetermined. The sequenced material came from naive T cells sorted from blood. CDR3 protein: CASSKVEVGTEAFF. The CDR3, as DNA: TGCGCCAGCAGCAAGGTCGAGGTCGGCACTGAAGCTTTCTTT.